The 6 T cell receptor beta chains reported below all come from one sample, sequenced in a study of CD8+CD57+ T cells in acquired aplastic anemia. Profiling of TCR beta VDJ combinations and CDR3 sequences used genomic DNA as template. TCRdb analysed the reads with MiXCR anew, one entry per CDR3 protein. The sample includes just over 200,000 distinct CDR3 sequences, about 60% of them seen just once. Flow cytometry had shown expanded CD8+CD57+ cells in the patients chosen for sequencing. The sample was sorted CD4+, CD8+, or CD8+CD57+ T cells (not recorded which) from PBMCs. The receptor source for this set is a human donor with aplastic anemia.

The chain is built from TRBV10-3 and TRBJ2-2; D gene uncertain. This CDR3 has 15 amino acids. Per germline, CDR1 ENHRY and CDR2 SYGVKD. Between the trimmed V and J ends, which lost 2 bases and 2 bases, there was a span of 9 bases. The CDR3 protein is CAISEPKANTGELFF. The CDR3 DNA follows: TGTGCCATCAGTGAGCCCAAGGCTAACACCGGGGAGCTGTTTTTT.

This chain links TRBV2 with TRBJ2-7; TRBD1 or TRBD2 may be the D gene (5 bases each). CDR1 is SNHLY, CDR2 FYNNEI, per germline. Trimming pared 6 bases from V and 3 bases from J, leaving 15 bases between. The CDR3 consists of 14 residues. The chain's CDR3 is CASRNFGTLYEQYF. The CDR3 DNA reads as TGTGCCAGCAGAAATTTCGGGACCCTCTACGAGCAGTACTTC.

The V call is TRBV7-2, the J call TRBJ2-2, with 8 bases lining up with TRBD1. CDR3 length: 15 amino acids. Germline lookup yields CDR1 SGHTA and CDR2 FQGNSA. The trim removed 3 bases at V and 8 bases at J, leaving 8 bases unmatched. The CDR3 DNA follows: TGTGCCAGCAGCTTGACAGGGGATATCTATGGGGAGCTGTTTTTT. Protein product: CASSLTGDIYGELFF.

The chain joins TRBV7-3 to TRBJ2-1; D unresolved. The CDR3 sequence is 14 residues long. The germline CDR1 and CDR2 sequences are SGHTA and FQGTGA. The ends were cut back, 1 base at V and 6 bases at J, with 10 bases in the middle. The CDR3 bases are TGTGCCAGCAGCTTAAGTCGGATGGGCAATGAGCAGTTCTTC. Protein product: CASSLSRMGNEQFF.

The chain has TRBV5-6 and TRBJ1-4, with a possible D match to TRBD1 (5 bases). Germline CDR1 reads SGHDT; CDR2 reads YYEEEE. The CDR3 totals 15 residues. V was trimmed by 4 bases and J by 8 bases, leaving 18 bases between them. The CDR3 loop is CASSPPTGQGEKLFF. The CDR3 DNA sequence: TGTGCCAGCAGCCCTCCAACAGGACAAGGCGAAAAACTGTTTTTT.

This sequence joins TRBV19 and TRBJ1-2; D unresolved. The CDR3 totals 9 residues. In germline, CDR1 is LNHDA, CDR2 SQIVND (reference sequence). Trimming shortened V by 10 bases and J by 0 bases, and 0 bases separated the two germline ends. The CDR3 DNA sequence: TGTGCCACTAACTATGGCTACACCTTC. Translation gives CATNYGYTF.